This entry features one TCR beta chain sequence. This clonotype was counted ten times or more. Its antigen remains undetermined. One base away there is no much larger clone; base qualities are not given. The record originates from a study of T cells in Graves' hyperthyroidism and ophthalmopathy (dated by TCRdb to between 2018 and 2021). In the study overall: Peripheral blood samples were taken at initial diagnosis, before any treatment was given. To identify TCR V-J signatures that set the groups apart, the researchers used a discovery cohort of 90 to 100 patients, made up of approximately 43 with Graves' ophthalmopathy and some 60 with stable Graves' hyperthyroidism. An independent validation cohort of around 19 hyperthyroidism patients and 17 patients who later progressed to ophthalmopathy tested prospective prediction of ophthalmopathy. The roughly 91 discovery patients were randomly divided into training and test sets at a 7:3 ratio. The study also compared thyroid tissue and blood T-cell repertoires from five or six Graves' hyperthyroidism patients. After blood sampling, hyperthyroidism patients were treated with methimazole at a starting dose of 30 mg daily, and ophthalmopathy patients were treated with high-dose intravenous methylprednisolone. The paper describes TCR Vbeta CDR3 sequencing of fewer than 150 peripheral blood samples, made up of around 41 ophthalmopathy patients, some 76 hyperthyroidism patients and roughly 17 progressor patients.

The TCR beta CDR3 regions were amplified from RNA transcripts. The TCR CDR3 was subjected to a first round of RT-PCR using the HTBI primer set and the Qiagen OneStep RT-PCR kit. A second multiplex PCR round built the libraries, followed by size selection and purification. Libraries were sequenced paired-end with 100 bp reads on an Illumina HiSeq2000. As for the original processing: SOAPnuke was used to process the raw data, throwing out any read that contained adapters or uncalled bases, had a mean Phred below 15, or lacked an exact constant-primer or identifier match. COPE v1.2.5 was used to merge the high-quality paired reads, and each unique nucleotide sequence was defined as a clonotype. Clonotypes were aligned to IMGT TRBV, TRBD and TRBJ reference segments using MiTCR v1.1. Analysis was restricted to V-J combinations with a frequency above 0.0001, which covered about 99% of repertoires. The TCS score was defined as F50 (clonal expansion) divided by E x V (chaos), with BLOSUM62-based TCRdist calculated between CDR3 peptides within each V-J. Welch's t-statistics and random forest reduced 500 to 550 V-J features to roughly 13, which were used in a naive Bayes classifier (R e1071). TCRdb reprocessing: public reads trimmed at Q25 with fastp, clones called with MiXCR, in-frame beta chains kept. Merged by CDR3 protein, the rows form single entries marked with the most common genes and DNA. The V and J calls come from TCRdb's annotation, not from the publication. Across this sample there are about 560,000 distinct CDR3 sequences, with approximately 15% seen only once. The top ten clones comprise approximately 18% of the sample.

Summary of the overall study and its limitations: Most expanded thyroid clonotypes (frequency above 0.001) were also found in blood, which suggests that blood repertoires may mirror thyroid immune responses. A model built on a 13 V-J signature distinguished ophthalmopathy from stable hyperthyroidism, reaching 87.88% sensitivity and under 84% specificity in cross-validation and 80%/75% in testing. No statistical method was used to fix the sample size in advance, and group allocation was not hidden from the investigators. In validation, the model predicted progression to ophthalmopathy a median of roughly 6.5 months before onset, with roughly 70% sensitivity and roughly 72% specificity.

Reading from cysteine to phenylalanine, the CDR3 counts 14 amino acids. Only the CDR3 DNA is retained, 42 bases long and in frame from the first base. Trimming removed 3 bases from V and 3 bases from J; the gene matches leave 4 bases unexplained. As encoded in the germline V gene, CDR1 is SNHLY while CDR2 is FYNNEI. Graves' hyperthyroidism was defined as stable when no progression to ophthalmopathy occurred over 18 months of follow-up. Hyperthyroidism patients were newly diagnosed, with disease duration under 2 months, and aged 18 to 65 years. Exclusion was applied to patients with uncontrolled infections, other autoimmune diseases, pregnancy or lactation. Diagnoses relied on clinical symptoms, serum thyroxine and TRAb, thyroid ultrasound and orbital computed tomography. PBMCs were separated from over 9 ml of fresh peripheral blood using Ficoll-Paque density gradient centrifugation. Total RNA was extracted using Trizol reagent, and RNA quality was assessed on an Agilent 2100 Bioanalyzer.

The source is a woman younger than 30 with Graves' hyperthyroidism. Sample: blood. The chain uses TRBV2 and TRBJ2-7, and TRBD1 aligns with 8 junction nucleotides. The CDR3: CASSERQGRYEQYF. The nucleotide sequence reads TGTGCCAGCAGTGAGCGACAGGGGCGCTACGAGCAGTACTTC.